The rows below give T cell receptor beta chains drawn from one sample of a study of lymphopenia after photon versus proton radiotherapy. The method was immunoSEQ multiplex PCR; TCRdb's version includes in-frame clones alone and lacks a portion of them. The sample has around 29,000 clones, about 87% seen once. Sequenced here: peripheral blood, sampled from a patient treated with proton-based radiotherapy. All receptors come from a woman aged 70 to 79 with pancreatic cancer. Both conserved end residues are trimmed from each CDR3. Fields, in order: J gene, V gene, CDR3 protein.

>TRBJ2-7|TRBV30
AWRYPLRGPYEQY
>TRBJ1-2|TRBV4-3
ASSQERSIRVGDGYT
>TRBJ1-5|TRBV6-5
ASSNDRDVQH
>TRBJ2-2|TRBV28
ASSLGGTGELF
>TRBJ1-5|TRBV7-3
ASSLTGGRNQPQH
>TRBJ1-2|TRBV28
ASSSTGGVYGYT
>TRBJ1-1|TRBV29-1
SGGILNTEAF
>TRBJ2-5|TRBV2
ASSEGDYRETQY
>TRBJ2-1|TRBV10-3
ATSGGLNEQF
>TRBJ2-7|TRBV6-6
ASSDPSYEQY
>TRBJ1-1|TRBV25-1
ASSPTGAQYTEAF
>TRBJ2-7|TRBV15
ATSRDRRPASYEQY
>TRBJ2-5|TRBV5-1
ASSFTGHQETQY
>TRBJ2-5|TRBV28
ASSFGPFRNQETQY
>TRBJ2-7|TRBV28
ASSLLGSGSEQY
>TRBJ2-5|TRBV28
ASSQGGQETQY
>TRBJ2-1|TRBV7-7
ASSRSTGAGARGDEQF
>TRBJ2-7|TRBV29-1
SVAGVTSGSSSYEQY
>TRBJ2-1|TRBV10-3
AITDSDLHEQF
>TRBJ1-1|TRBV10-2
ASSRQGVMNTEAF
>TRBJ2-7|TRBV14
ASSPRSDYEQY
>TRBJ2-7|TRBV13
ASSTRGPYEQY
>TRBJ1-1|TRBV4-3
ASSQGGRATEAF
>TRBJ2-1|TRBV4-3
ASSQGGPDFPYNEQF
>TRBJ2-5|TRBV5-1
ASSLLPGGAGETQY
>TRBJ1-2|TRBV28
ASSNAGTGPGYT
>TRBJ2-7|TRBV6-4
ASSDRKKGTSGSSYEQY
>TRBJ1-5|TRBV28
ASSWTENQPQH
>TRBJ1-2|TRBV10-3
AISESNFNYGYT
>TRBJ2-1|TRBV18
ASSPPGGSYNEQF
>TRBJ2-3|TRBV7-9
ASSLGSGNKDTQY
>TRBJ2-3|TRBV15
ATSRTSDTQY
>TRBJ2-1|TRBV25-1
ASSEGGLPNEQF
>TRBJ2-5|TRBV19
ASRPGLAQETQY
>TRBJ1-2|TRBV10-3
AITGTPGAYGYT
>TRBJ2-6|TRBV28
ASRPYSGSPSSGANVLT
>TRBJ2-1|TRBV25-1
ASTRTSGSSYNEQF
>TRBJ2-1|TRBV29-1
SVGREVSYNEQF
>TRBJ2-7|TRBV18
ASSPFGTRPYEQY
>TRBJ2-3|TRBV4-1
ASSQGDVVRSDTQY
>TRBJ2-7|TRBV6-1
ASRENFGAYEQY
>TRBJ2-2|TRBV5-4
ASSWGGVSTGELF
>TRBJ2-2|TRBV6-1
ASSFRDKNTGELF
>TRBJ1-2|TRBV19
ASVQRGQDGYT
>TRBJ2-3|TRBV29-1
SVEVSGPTDTQY